One and the same sample provided the 20 T cell receptor beta chains below, sequenced in a study of technical replicates of blood from a handful of donors. Assay used: immunoSEQ multiplex PCR; TCRdb lists only in-frame clones, some missing. Of roughly 73,000 clones listed, approximately 93% are singletons. Specimen: T cells isolated from PBMCs. These receptors originate from a human donor in good health.

This rearrangement joins TRBV27 to TRBJ2-1; maybe TRBD1 (5 bases). The CDR3 runs to 20 residues. The germline gives CDR1 MNHEY, CDR2 SMNVEV (reference sequence). V lost 2 bases to trimming and J lost 4 bases, with 27 bases between them. CDR3 bases: TGTGCCAGCAGTTTAAGGGGAAACTTACCGACGGTGTCCCTTTACAATGAGCAGTTCTTC. Its translation: CASSLRGNLPTVSLYNEQFF.

V gene TRBV7-3 combines with J gene TRBJ2-2; tentative D call: TRBD1 (5 bases). V lost 1 base to trimming and J lost 0 bases, with 9 bases between them. Germline V gene sequence: CDR1 SGHTA, CDR2 FQGTGA. The CDR3 runs 16 residues. The CDR3, as DNA: TGTGCCAGCAGCTTAAATTTCAGGGCGAACACCGGGGAGCTGTTTTTT. Translation: CASSLNFRANTGELFF.

DNA for the CDR3: TGCGCCAGCTCCCGGACTAGTCAACTCGGGGAGCTGTTTTTT. Its protein is CASSRTSQLGELFF. The genes are TRBV5-1 and TRBJ2-2; 7 positions match TRBD2. The junction had 10 bases not matched to a gene; V was cut back by 7 bases and J by 7 bases. This CDR3 contains 14 residues. Germline-derived CDR1 and CDR2 are SGHRS and YFSETQ.

The rearrangement joins TRBV7-2 to TRBJ2-4; 16 bases fit TRBD2. With V trimmed by 1 base and J by 8 bases, 2 bases remained unmatched. Germline-derived CDR1 and CDR2 are SGHTA and FQGNSA. The CDR3 runs 16 residues. CDR3 sequence reads: CASSLEGLAGGYIQYF. CDR3 coding DNA: TGTGCCAGCAGCTTAGAGGGACTAGCGGGGGGGTACATTCAGTACTTC.

The chain recombines TRBV5-4 with TRBJ2-7, with D perhaps matching TRBD2 (7 bases). V shed 9 bases and J shed 5 bases, with 15 bases lying between them. The CDR3 loop spans 12 amino acids. Germline V gene data show CDR1 as SGHNT and CDR2 as YYREEE (reference sequence). Written as DNA, the CDR3 is TGTGCCACTAGGGGGGAGGGGGACGAGCAGTACTTC. This codes for CATRGEGDEQYF.

This rearrangement joins TRBV15 to TRBJ1-1, with D possibly matching TRBD1 (5 bases). The CDR3 is made up of 15 amino acids. V lost 0 bases to trimming and J lost 6 bases, with 14 bases between them. Germline V gene sequence: CDR1 LNHNV, CDR2 YYDKDF (reference sequence). DNA for the CDR3: TGTGCCACCAGCAGAGATCCCGGGGGAAACTCTGAAGCTTTCTTT. Protein sequence: CATSRDPGGNSEAFF.

V and J are TRBV6-1 and TRBJ1-4; tentative D call: TRBD1 (6 bases). Germline V gene lookup returns CDR1 MNHNS and CDR2 SASEGT. The CDR3 sequence is 15 residues long. V gave up 2 bases and J gave up 7 bases, with 14 bases separating them. CDR3 region: CASSELQGLGEKLFF. CDR3 coding DNA: TGTGCCAGCAGTGAACTTCAGGGGCTTGGTGAAAAACTGTTTTTT.

V usage is TRBV7-9 and J usage is TRBJ1-2; no clear D. V gave up 1 base and J gave up 4 bases, with 7 bases separating them. The germline gives CDR1 SEHNR, CDR2 FQNEAQ (reference sequence). The CDR3 extends over 13 amino acids. CDR3 in DNA: TGTGCCAGCAGCTTAGGTCAGATCTATGGCTACACCTTC. Its protein is CASSLGQIYGYTF.

The chain is built from TRBV27 and TRBJ1-1, with 11 bases that match TRBD1. The CDR3 extends over 20 amino acids. The trim removed 4 bases at V and 0 bases at J, leaving 16 bases unmatched. The germline gives CDR1 MNHEY, CDR2 SMNVEV (reference sequence). CDR3 coding DNA: TGTGCCAGCAGTTGGCGAAAACGGACAGGGGGCATTCTACTGAACACTGAAGCTTTCTTT. It codes for CASSWRKRTGGILLNTEAFF.

The chain joins TRBV6-4 to TRBJ1-1; 12 nucleotides agree with TRBD1. V gave up 6 bases and J gave up 11 bases; unmatched junction bases: 4. The CDR3 loop spans 12 amino acids. Per the germline V gene, CDR1 is MRHNA and CDR2 is SNTAGT. The CDR3 protein is CASRGQGAEAFF. CDR3 DNA sequence: TGTGCCAGCAGGGGACAGGGGGCGGAGGCTTTCTTT.

The chain combines TRBV27 with TRBJ2-1; the match to TRBD2 covers 11 bases. Germline V CDR1 and CDR2: MNHEY, SMNVEV (reference sequence). The V gene end was trimmed by 5 bases and the J gene end by 10 bases; junction bases not matched to a gene: 13. The CDR3 is made up of 16 amino acids. The CDR3 is CASSQILAGGPQEQFF. CDR3 nucleotide sequence: TGTGCCAGCAGTCAGATATTAGCGGGAGGGCCACAGGAGCAGTTCTTC.

The chain has TRBV21-1 and TRBJ2-2; TRBD2 is taken as the D call from the table, unchecked against the DNA. TRBV21-1 is a listed pseudogene. The CDR3 is made up of 17 amino acids. CDR3 coding DNA: TGTGCCAGCAGCAAATCTCAAGAACATGCCGGGATTGGGGAGCTGTTTTTT. Translated: CASSKSQEHAGIGELFF.

A single count supports this clone. The gene calls are TRBV19 and TRBJ1-5; D may be TRBD1 (6 bases). Between the trimmed V and J ends, which lost 7 bases and 3 bases, there was a span of 10 bases. The CDR3 sequence is 13 residues long. Germline values: CDR1 LNHDA, CDR2 SQIVND (reference sequence). CDR3: CASTRQVNQPQHF. The CDR3 DNA follows: TGTGCCAGTACCAGACAGGTCAATCAGCCCCAGCATTTT.

V usage is TRBV21-1 and J usage is TRBJ2-7; the DNA was not compared with TRBD2, the D call given in the table. TRBV21-1 is a recognized pseudogene. CDR3 size: 16 residues. CDR3 amino acids: CASSKGPSGRSNEQYF. The CDR3 coding sequence is TGTGCCAGCAGCAAAGGCCCTAGCGGGAGATCTAACGAGCAGTACTTC.

The chain is built from TRBV5-1 and TRBJ2-7; tentatively, D is TRBD2 (6 bases). The CDR3 has 14 amino acids. Trimming took off 0 bases at V and 1 base at J, with 8 bases between the two ends. From germline, CDR1 is SGHRS and CDR2 YFSETQ. The CDR3 DNA reads TGCGCCAGCAGCTTGGGGGGGGTTTCCTACGAGCAGTACTTC. This gives the protein CASSLGGVSYEQYF.

V is TRBV15 and J is TRBJ1-4, with D tentatively TRBD1 (6 bases). The germline V gene has CDR1 LNHNV and CDR2 YYDKDF (reference sequence). The CDR3 totals 18 residues. V lost 0 bases and J 0 bases, leaving 14 bases between the germline ends. The CDR3 loop is CATSRDYAGAATNEKLFF. CDR3 DNA sequence: TGTGCCACCAGCAGAGACTATGCGGGGGCTGCAACTAATGAAAAACTGTTTTTT.

The V gene is TRBV6-6, the J gene TRBJ2-3, with 10 nucleotides matching TRBD1. Trimming cost V 2 bases and J 2 bases; bases outside gene matches: 4. CDR3 size: 16 residues. Germline assignment: CDR1 MNHNY and CDR2 SVGAGI (reference sequence). CDR3 nucleotide sequence: TGTGCCAGCAGTTACGAGGGACAGGGGCCCACAGATACGCAGTATTTT. It yields the protein CASSYEGQGPTDTQYF.

This clone was recorded only once. This rearrangement joins TRBV6-5 to TRBJ1-3; no clear D. CDR1 and CDR2 from the germline V gene are MNHEY and SVGAGI. V lost 5 bases and J lost 3, with 11 bases in between. The CDR3 has 14 residues. Written as DNA, the CDR3 is TGTGCCAGCAGTCCCGTTCACGGTGGAAACACCATATATTTT. This sequence encodes CASSPVHGGNTIYF.

V is TRBV4-1 and J is TRBJ2-7; 11 nucleotides agree with TRBD2. Trimming removed 1 base from V and 4 bases from J; junction bases left unmatched: 12. There are 18 residues in the CDR3. CDR1 is MGHRA, CDR2 YSYEKL, per germline. CDR3 sequence: CASSQGSYVGTSGYEQYF. The CDR3 DNA is TGCGCCAGCAGCCAAGGGTCGTATGTGGGGACTAGCGGATACGAGCAGTACTTC.

The rearrangement joins TRBV6-6 to TRBJ2-2; D is possibly TRBD2 (5 bases). CDR1 and CDR2 from the germline V gene are MNHNY and SVGAGI (reference sequence). The CDR3 extends over 16 amino acids. With 5 bases removed from V and 5 bases from J, the gap between germline ends came to 18 bases. CDR3 nucleotide sequence: TGTGCCAGCAGTAATACTAAACAGCGGCTAACCGGGGAGCTGTTTTTT. Its protein is CASSNTKQRLTGELFF.